This TCR beta chain derives from a study of T cell repertoires in cytomegalovirus infection. Overall study context: Indicated by public TCR beta signatures were CMV infection and matching HLA type.

Findings of the study overall: CMV-specific HLA-C-restricted TCR beta clonotypes dominated the ex vivo response.

Concerning this clonotype: Its antigen is currently unknown.

Germline-derived CDR1 and CDR2 are LNHDA and SQIVND (reference sequence). Losses at the gene ends were 4 bases for V and 7 bases for J; bases not matched to a gene: 13. The CDR3 contains 16 residues. TCRdb used MiXCR to reprocess the reads, holding one entry per CDR3 protein. The table lists about 740,000 distinct CDR3 sequences, roughly 36% of them singletons. The clonotype comes from a human donor in good health (CMV status not recorded). Some clones in this sample may be carry-over from other donors' samples. The sequenced sample was cultured PBMCs, obtained from culture after CMV antigen stimulation. The genes are TRBV19 and TRBJ2-4; 7 bases are a match to TRBD2. Here the CDR3 reads CASSRTSGGRGNIQYF. The DNA for the CDR3 is TGTGCCAGTAGTAGGACTTCGGGGGGAAGAGGGAACATTCAGTACTTC.